The text below deals with one T cell receptor (beta chain). Its target is not known. Germline V gene sequence: CDR1 SGHRS, CDR2 YFSETQ. This CDR3 region has 16 residues. V was clipped by 6 bases and J by 2 bases; unmatched bases: 6. A second roughly 7 to 12 cycle PCR used barcoded and J-beta primers. A template-switch adaptor containing 12 random nucleotides labeled each cDNA molecule. One entry per CDR3 protein results from TCRdb running MiXCR on the 5' RACE reads. Among 850,000 to 1,100,000 distinct CDR3 sequences listed, 35% to 40% were seen once. The data were obtained in a study of blood T cells in healthy people across ages. General study findings and limits: TCR beta diversity per million T cells fell roughly linearly with age. Since the PBMCs were unsorted, naive and antigen-experienced cells could not be conclusively compared.

There were healthy Caucasian individuals from Russia, aged roughly 6 to 100, serving as donors. The sequence came from a young man in good health. Sequencing input: blood. The chain recombines TRBV5-1 with TRBJ2-1; 12 bases fit TRBD2. As DNA, the CDR3 is TGCGCCAGCACCAAACTAGCGGGGGGCGCCTACAATGAGCAGTTCTTC. Encoded protein: CASTKLAGGAYNEQFF. The variable domain in full, completed from reference TRBV5-1 and TRBJ2-1, reads KAGVTQTPRYLIKTRGQQVTLSCSPISGHRSVSWYQQTPGQGLQFLFEYFSETQRNKGNFPGRFSGRQFSNSRSEMNVSTLELGDSALYLCASTKLAGGAYNEQFFGPGTRLTVL.